This T cell receptor (beta chain) stems from a study of CD8 T cells in Susac syndrome (dated by TCRdb to about 2019). Notes on the research overall: The study used repertoire sequencing to test whether antigen drove CD8+ T cell activation and differentiation in Susac syndrome. The study compared CD8+ T cell repertoire clonality among roughly eleven healthy donors, around 14 Susac syndrome patients and approximately 16 multiple sclerosis patients. Paper-wide results and their limitations: The TCR sequencing and HLA analysis was acknowledged to have included a relatively small number of individuals.

RNA was extracted using the RNeasy kit, and roughly 0.45 to 1 microgram was reverse transcribed with random hexamers. The immunoSEQ multiplex PCR assay, covering 54 Vbeta and 13 Jbeta segments, was used to amplify TCR beta CDR3 regions. PCR amplification bias was corrected using a synthetic template baseline for primer optimization and computational correction. The authors processed their data as follows. Only productive sequences were kept, with reads annotated to V, D and J genes according to IMGT and analyzed in immunoSEQ Analyzer. Clonality was calculated as one minus the Shannon entropy normalized by log2 of the number of productive unique sequences. Public and private clones were assessed among the 100 most prevalent clones of each patient and control. Susac-specific clones were defined as absent from healthy and MS cohorts, 850 to 1,300 published viral clones and other ImmuneACCESS disease sequences. Starting from the raw public reads, TCRdb applied fastp trimming at Q25, assembled clones with MiXCR and retained in-frame beta chains. Entries that share a CDR3 protein sequence are merged under the most common genes and DNA. None of the V and J calls come from the authors' own analysis; TCRdb made them. A total of more than 150,000 distinct CDR3 sequences appear in this sample, nearly 97% of them only once. Together, the top ten hold about 0.15% of the sample.

Points on this clonotype: This receptor's antigen is unknown. Base quality data are lacking; no much larger clone is found one base away.

From the cysteine through the phenylalanine, the CDR3 covers 12 amino acids. Only the CDR3 DNA stays, 36 bases, in frame from base 1. The germline V gene gives CDR1 as SGDLS and CDR2 as YYNGEE. The junction carries 8 bases between V and J, which are trimmed by 1 base and 6 bases respectively. Peripheral blood CD8+ and CD4+ T cells from healthy donors, Susac syndrome patients and multiple sclerosis patients were profiled using high-throughput TCR beta sequencing. The multiple sclerosis controls were treatment-naive patients whose relapsing-remitting disease, either stable or active, fulfilled the revised McDonald criteria. Bulk CD8+ and CD4+ T cells were purified by magnetic negative isolation, whereas CD8+ TEMRA cells were enriched by FACS. Blood was drawn into EDTA tubes, processed within 24 hours, and PBMCs were isolated by density gradient centrifugation. PBMCs intended for TCR sequencing were cryopreserved in liquid nitrogen and thawed later in a water bath at 37 degrees C. A purity of at least 90% was achieved for sorted or isolated CD4+, CD8+ and CD8+ TEMRA cells.

The source material was CD8+ T cells from PBMCs. The clonotype was recovered from a human donor with multiple sclerosis. Rearrangement joined TRBV9 to TRBJ2-7, with the D segment identity uncertain. The CDR3 region reads CASSVFGSEQYF. The DNA sequence follows: TGTGCCAGCAGCGTATTCGGGTCCGAGCAGTACTTC. With all but the CDR3 taken from the reference TRBV9 and TRBJ2-7 genes, the full variable domain is: DSGVTQTPKHLITATGQRVTLRCSPRSGDLSVYWYQQSLDQGLQFLIQYYNGEERAKGNILERFSAQQFPDLHSELNLSSLELGDSALYFCASSVFGSEQYFGPGTRLTVT.